This TCR beta chain comes out of a study of T cell changes during pregnancy in multiple sclerosis (dated by TCRdb to between 2018 and 2020). As for the study more broadly: Changes in the T cell repertoire over the course of pregnancy were examined in this study in women with multiple sclerosis.

As to this clone: The antigen it binds to is not known. No much larger clonotype is one base removed from it; base qualities were not supplied.

Relative to germline, V is missing 3 bases and J is missing 2 bases, with 2 bases of the junction outside any gene match. CDR1 is given as SGHRS and CDR2 as YFSETQ, both from the germline V gene. Reading from cysteine to phenylalanine, the CDR3 counts 15 amino acids. This entry keeps only the CDR3 DNA: 45 bases, framed from base 1. Library method: the immunoSEQ multiplex PCR assay. Drawn from immuneACCESS, this table holds only the in-frame rearrangements with V and J called that TCRdb kept. Clones are partly lost; checked studies trace under half to an unresolved V gene and leave the rest unexplained. This sample holds some 54,000 clones; 94% were observed only once. The ten largest clones represent 3% to 3.5% of the sample.

This receptor was obtained from a female donor with multiple sclerosis, enrolled in a pregnancy study. The chain couples TRBV5-1 to TRBJ2-7, with 13 central nucleotides matching TRBD2. The specimen comprised CD8+ T cells from peripheral blood mononuclear cells, sampled in the third trimester of pregnancy. Read as DNA, the sequence is TGCGCCAGCAGCTCCGGACTAGCGGGAGCCTACGAGCAGTACTTC. Its translation is CASSSGLAGAYEQYF.